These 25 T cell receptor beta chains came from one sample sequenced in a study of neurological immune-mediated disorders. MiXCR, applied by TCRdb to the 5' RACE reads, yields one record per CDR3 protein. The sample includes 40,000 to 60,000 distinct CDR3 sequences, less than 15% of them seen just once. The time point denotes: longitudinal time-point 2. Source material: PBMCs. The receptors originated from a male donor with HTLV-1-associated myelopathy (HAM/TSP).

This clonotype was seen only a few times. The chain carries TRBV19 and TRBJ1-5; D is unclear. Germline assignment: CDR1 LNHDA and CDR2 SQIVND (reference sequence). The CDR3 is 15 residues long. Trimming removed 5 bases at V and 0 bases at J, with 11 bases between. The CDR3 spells CASSGQDYSNQPQHF. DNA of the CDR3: TGTGCCAGTAGTGGGCAGGACTATAGCAATCAGCCCCAGCATTTT.

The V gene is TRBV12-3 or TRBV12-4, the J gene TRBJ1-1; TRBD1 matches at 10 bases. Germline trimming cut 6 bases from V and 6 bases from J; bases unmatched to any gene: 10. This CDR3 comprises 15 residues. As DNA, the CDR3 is TGTGCCAGCAGACCACCGGGACAGGGGCTTTCTGAAGCTTTCTTT. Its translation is CASRPPGQGLSEAFF.

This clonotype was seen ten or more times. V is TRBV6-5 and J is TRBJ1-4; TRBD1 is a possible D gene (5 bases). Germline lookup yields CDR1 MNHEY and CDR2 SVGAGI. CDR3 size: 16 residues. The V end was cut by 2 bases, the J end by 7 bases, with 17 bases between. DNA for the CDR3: TGTGCCAGCAGTTACGGATCCCCCCAGGGAGGTGAAAAACTGTTTTTT. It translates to CASSYGSPQGGEKLFF.

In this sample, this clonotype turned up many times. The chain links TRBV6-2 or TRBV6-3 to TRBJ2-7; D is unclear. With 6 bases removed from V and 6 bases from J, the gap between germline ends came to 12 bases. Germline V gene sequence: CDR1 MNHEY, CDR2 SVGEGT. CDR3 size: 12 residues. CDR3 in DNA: TGTGCCAGCAGCCGCCTGTTGGGCGAGCAGTACTTC. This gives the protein CASSRLLGEQYF.

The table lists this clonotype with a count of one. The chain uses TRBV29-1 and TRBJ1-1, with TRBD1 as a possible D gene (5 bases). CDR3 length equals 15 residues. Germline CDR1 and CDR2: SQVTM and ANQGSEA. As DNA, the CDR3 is TGCGTTGAACGTTCAGGGAGTGTGCGGAACACTGAAGCTTTCTTT. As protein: CVERSGSVRNTEAFF.

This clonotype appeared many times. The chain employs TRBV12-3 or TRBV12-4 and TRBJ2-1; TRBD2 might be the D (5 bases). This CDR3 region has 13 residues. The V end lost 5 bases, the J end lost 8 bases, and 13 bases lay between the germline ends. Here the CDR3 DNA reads TGTGCCAGCAGTCCTCCGGGAACCCATGAGCAGTTCTTC. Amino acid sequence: CASSPPGTHEQFF.

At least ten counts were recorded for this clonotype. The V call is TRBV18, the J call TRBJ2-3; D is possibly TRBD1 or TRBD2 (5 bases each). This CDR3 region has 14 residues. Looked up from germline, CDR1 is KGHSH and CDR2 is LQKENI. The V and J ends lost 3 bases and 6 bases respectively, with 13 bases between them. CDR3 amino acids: CASSPQAGTDTQYF. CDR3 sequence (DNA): TGTGCCAGCTCACCCCAGGCAGGGACGGATACGCAGTATTTT.

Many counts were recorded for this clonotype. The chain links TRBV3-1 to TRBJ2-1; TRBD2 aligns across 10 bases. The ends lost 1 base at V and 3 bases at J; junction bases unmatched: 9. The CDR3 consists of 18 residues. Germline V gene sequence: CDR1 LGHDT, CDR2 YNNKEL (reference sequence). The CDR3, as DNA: TGTGCCAGCAGCCAAGGGATCAGCGGGGGGGCCGGCTACAATGAGCAGTTCTTC. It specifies CASSQGISGGAGYNEQFF.

CDR3 nucleotides: TGTGCCAGCAGTGAACCCGGGACAGGGGGTGGTGGCTACACCTTC. Amino acid sequence: CASSEPGTGGGGYTF. The chain recombines TRBV28 with TRBJ1-2, with 11 bases identical to TRBD1. The CDR3 is 15 amino acids. CDR1 MDHEN and CDR2 SYDVKM come from the germline V gene. V lost 5 bases, J lost 7 bases, and 9 bases stayed unmatched.

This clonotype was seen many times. DNA of the CDR3: TGCAGTGCTAGAACTGTCAGGGACACTGGAAACACCATATATTTT. Protein: CSARTVRDTGNTIYF. V is TRBV20-1 and J is TRBJ1-3; D might be TRBD1 (6 bases). The V end was cut by 2 bases, the J end by 2 bases, with 13 bases between. The CDR3 runs to 15 residues. Germline loops: CDR1 DFQATT, CDR2 SNEGSKA (reference sequence).

The CDR3 reads CSAIVLLAGGPYEQYF. In nucleotides, the CDR3 is TGCAGTGCTATAGTTCTGCTAGCGGGGGGCCCCTACGAGCAGTACTTC. The chain employs TRBV20-1 and TRBJ2-7, with 11 bases lining up with TRBD2. Trimming at V came to 4 bases and at J to 2 bases, leaving 10 bases not matched to a gene. The CDR3 has 16 residues. Germline loops: CDR1 DFQATT, CDR2 SNEGSKA (reference sequence).

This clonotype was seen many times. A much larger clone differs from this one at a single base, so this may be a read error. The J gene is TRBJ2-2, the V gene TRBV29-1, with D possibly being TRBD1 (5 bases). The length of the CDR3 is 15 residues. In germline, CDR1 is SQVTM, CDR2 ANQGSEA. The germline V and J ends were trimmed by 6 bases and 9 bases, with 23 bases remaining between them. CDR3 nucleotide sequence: TGCAGCGTCGTAAAGGCGGCAGGGAATGCCCGGGAGCTGTTTTTT. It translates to CSVVKAAGNARELFF.

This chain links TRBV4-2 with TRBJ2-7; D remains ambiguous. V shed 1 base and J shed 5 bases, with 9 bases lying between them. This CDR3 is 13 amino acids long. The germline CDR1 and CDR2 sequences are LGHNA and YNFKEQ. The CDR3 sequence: CASSQGSVDEQYF. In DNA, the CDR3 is TGTGCCAGCAGCCAAGGGTCGGTGGACGAGCAGTACTTC.

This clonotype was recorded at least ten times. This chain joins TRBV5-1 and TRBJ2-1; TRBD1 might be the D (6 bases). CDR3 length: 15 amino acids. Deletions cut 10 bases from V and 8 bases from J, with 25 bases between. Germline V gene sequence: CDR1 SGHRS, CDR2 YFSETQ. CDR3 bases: TGCGCCCTACAATTCGCTGGGGGCAGGGTCGATGAGCAGTTCTTC. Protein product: CALQFAGGRVDEQFF.

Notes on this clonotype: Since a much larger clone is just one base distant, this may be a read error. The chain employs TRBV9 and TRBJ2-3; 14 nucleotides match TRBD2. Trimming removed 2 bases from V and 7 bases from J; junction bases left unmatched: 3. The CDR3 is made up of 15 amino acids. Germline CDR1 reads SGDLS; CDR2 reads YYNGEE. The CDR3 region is CASSVGTSGGYTQYF. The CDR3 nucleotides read TGTGCCAGCAGCGTGGGGACTAGCGGGGGATATACGCAGTATTTT.

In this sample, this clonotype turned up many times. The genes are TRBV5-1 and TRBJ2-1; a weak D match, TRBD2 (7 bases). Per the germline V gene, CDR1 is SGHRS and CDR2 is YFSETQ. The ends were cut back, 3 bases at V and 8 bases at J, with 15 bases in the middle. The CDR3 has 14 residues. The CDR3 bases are TGCGCCAGCAGCTCCCCTGGGGGGGCGGATGAGCAGTTCTTC. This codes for CASSSPGGADEQFF.

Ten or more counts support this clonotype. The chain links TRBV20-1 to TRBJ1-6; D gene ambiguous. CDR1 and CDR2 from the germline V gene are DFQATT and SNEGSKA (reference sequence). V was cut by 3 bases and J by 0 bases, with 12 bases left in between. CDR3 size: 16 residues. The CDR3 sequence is CSASDQPSSYNSPLHF. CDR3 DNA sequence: TGCAGTGCTAGCGATCAACCCAGCTCCTATAATTCACCCCTCCACTTT.

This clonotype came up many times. Written as DNA, the CDR3 is TGTGCCAGCAGCCCTTGGACAGCGACCGACCAGTACTTC. Translating it yields CASSPWTATDQYF. The genes are TRBV7-2 and TRBJ2-5; tentative D call: TRBD1 (6 bases). CDR1 and CDR2 (germline): SGHTA, FQGNSA. The CDR3 extends over 13 amino acids. Trimming removed 5 bases at V and 10 bases at J, with 17 bases between.

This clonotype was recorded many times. As DNA, the CDR3 is TGCAGTGCTAGGGCAGGGACTAATGAAAAACTGTTTTTT. This translates into CSARAGTNEKLFF. The chain couples TRBV20-1 to TRBJ1-4, with D possibly TRBD1 on 5 matching bases. Trimming cost V 3 bases and J 2 bases, with 7 bases left between them. This CDR3 is 13 amino acids long. Germline lookup yields CDR1 DFQATT and CDR2 SNEGSKA (reference sequence).

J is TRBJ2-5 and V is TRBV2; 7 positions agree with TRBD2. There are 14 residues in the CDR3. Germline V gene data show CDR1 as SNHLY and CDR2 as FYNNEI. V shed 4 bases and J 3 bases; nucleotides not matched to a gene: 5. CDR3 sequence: CASSGERGEETQYF. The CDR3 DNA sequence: TGTGCCAGCAGTGGAGAGCGGGGAGAAGAGACCCAGTACTTC.

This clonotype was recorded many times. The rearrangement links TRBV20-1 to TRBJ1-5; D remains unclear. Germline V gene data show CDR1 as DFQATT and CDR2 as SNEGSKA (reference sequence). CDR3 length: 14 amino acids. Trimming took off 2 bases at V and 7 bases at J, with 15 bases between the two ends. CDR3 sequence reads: CSARRIREGQPQHF. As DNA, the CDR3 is TGCAGTGCTAGACGGATTAGGGAAGGACAGCCCCAGCATTTT.

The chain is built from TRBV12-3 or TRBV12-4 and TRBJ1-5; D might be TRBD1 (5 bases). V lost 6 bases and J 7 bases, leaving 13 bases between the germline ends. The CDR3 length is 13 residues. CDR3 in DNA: TGTGCCAGCAGCCAGGGTGAAGGGCAGCCCCAGCATTTT. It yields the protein CASSQGEGQPQHF.

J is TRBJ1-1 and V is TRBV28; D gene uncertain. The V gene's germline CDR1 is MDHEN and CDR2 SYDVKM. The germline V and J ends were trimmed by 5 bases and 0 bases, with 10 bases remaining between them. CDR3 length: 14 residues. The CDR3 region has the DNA TGTGCCAGCAGTCAACACGGCCTGAACACTGAAGCTTTCTTT. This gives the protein CASSQHGLNTEAFF.

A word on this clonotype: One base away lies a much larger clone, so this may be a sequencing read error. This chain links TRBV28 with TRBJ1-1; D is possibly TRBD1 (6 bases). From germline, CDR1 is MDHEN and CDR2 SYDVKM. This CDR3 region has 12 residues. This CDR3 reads CANSLRQGGAFF. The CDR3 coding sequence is TGTGCCAACAGTTTACGGCAAGGGGGAGCTTTCTTT.

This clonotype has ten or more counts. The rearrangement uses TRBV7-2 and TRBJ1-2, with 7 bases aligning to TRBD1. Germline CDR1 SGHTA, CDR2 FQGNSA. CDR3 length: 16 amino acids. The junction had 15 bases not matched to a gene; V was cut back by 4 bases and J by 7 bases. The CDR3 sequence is CASSSGGTAQRGGYTF. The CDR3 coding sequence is TGTGCCAGCAGCTCAGGGGGGACCGCACAACGGGGTGGCTACACCTTC.